The 8 T cell receptor beta chains presented below share a single source sample, sequenced in a study of cytomegalovirus exposure and HLA in healthy donors. Vbeta (60) and Jbeta (13) primers were used in the PCR. Here immunoSEQ multiplex PCR was the method, and the copy in TCRdb shows in-frame clones only, minus some. Of more than 150,000 clones in the sample, 78% are singletons; the top ten hold roughly 6%. Sequencing input: PBMCs. All receptors derive from a woman younger than 45 in good health and CMV-seropositive.

V is TRBV28 and J is TRBJ1-1, with 10 bases identical to TRBD1. The length of the CDR3 is 14 residues. Germline V CDR1 and CDR2: MDHEN, SYDVKM. V dropped 3 bases and J dropped 4; count of bases not matched to a gene: 2. CDR3 sequence (DNA): TGTGCCAGCAGTTTTGGGACAGGGGCCACTGAAGCTTTCTTT. This translates into CASSFGTGATEAFF.

This clone was observed a single time. This rearrangement joins TRBV14 to TRBJ2-7; D gene unclear. The germline V gene has CDR1 SGHDN and CDR2 FVKESK. The V gene lost 0 bases and the J gene lost 0 bases, with 6 bases spanning the gap. This CDR3 is built from 14 residues. The CDR3 loop is CASSQDSFSYEQYF. CDR3 in DNA: TGTGCCAGCAGCCAAGATTCGTTCTCCTACGAGCAGTACTTC.

This clone came up once. As DNA, the CDR3 is TGCAGCGTTGAAATCGGAGGGGGCTGGACCTACAATGAGCAGTTCTTC. Amino acids: CSVEIGGGWTYNEQFF. The chain is built from TRBV29-1 and TRBJ2-1, with D maybe TRBD1 (7 bases). Trimming pared 2 bases from V and 2 bases from J, leaving 16 bases between. The germline gives CDR1 SQVTM, CDR2 ANQGSEA. CDR3 length equals 16 residues.

V and J are TRBV7-2 and TRBJ2-5, with 10 positions matching TRBD1. After removal of 3 bases from V and 5 bases from J, the junction contained 6 bases not matched to a gene. From germline, CDR1 is SGHTA and CDR2 FQGNSA. This CDR3 is built from 15 residues. The DNA of the CDR3 is TGTGCCAGCAGCTTTGCGACAGGGGGCGGCGAGACCCAGTACTTC. Its translation: CASSFATGGGETQYF.

Here the CDR3 reads CASSLGASETQYF. In DNA form, the CDR3 reads TGTGCCAGCAGCCTGGGGGCTTCGGAGACCCAGTACTTC. The genes are TRBV11-2 and TRBJ2-5, with D possibly TRBD1 on 6 matching bases. The CDR3 loop spans 13 amino acids. V was trimmed by 5 bases and J by 5 bases, leaving 12 bases between them. Germline CDR1 is SGHAT and CDR2 is FQNNGV.

The V and J genes are TRBV7-8 and TRBJ2-2, with D tentatively TRBD2 (5 bases). Deletions cut 2 bases from V and 4 bases from J, with 14 bases between. CDR1 is SGHVS and CDR2 is FQNEAQ in the germline V gene. The CDR3 spans 16 residues. CDR3 residues: CASSLNQREGTGELFF. Here the CDR3 DNA reads TGTGCCAGCAGCTTAAACCAGCGCGAGGGCACCGGGGAGCTGTTTTTT.

The chain is built from TRBV29-1 and TRBJ1-1; D may be TRBD1 (6 bases). V was pared by 7 bases and J by 1 base, with 16 bases between. Germline V gene lookup returns CDR1 SQVTM and CDR2 ANQGSEA. The CDR3 covers 14 residues. CDR3 protein: CSAADGGENTEAFF. The DNA of the CDR3 is TGCAGCGCCGCGGATGGGGGCGAGAACACTGAAGCTTTCTTT.

The V call is TRBV7-8, the J call TRBJ1-1; a possible D gene is TRBD1 (5 bases). The germline gives CDR1 SGHVS, CDR2 FQNEAQ. V was cut by 3 bases and J by 0 bases, with 14 bases left in between. The length of the CDR3 is 16 residues. This chain's CDR3 is CASSFYVAGLNTEAFF. CDR3 DNA sequence: TGTGCCAGCAGCTTTTATGTTGCAGGGCTGAACACTGAAGCTTTCTTT.